Listed here is a single T cell receptor (beta chain). Its antigen remains unidentified. These data come from a study of CD8 T cells in Susac syndrome. Study results and limitations: As the study acknowledged, the number of individuals who were part of its TCR sequencing and HLA analysis was relatively small.

With random hexamers, reverse transcription was performed on roughly 0.45 to 1 ug of RNA. The amplification used immunoSEQ multiplex PCR on TCR beta CDR3; it spanned 54 Vbeta and 13 Jbeta. TCRdb re-analysed the immunoSEQ multiplex PCR reads in MiXCR, keeping a single row per CDR3 protein. The sample holds some 80,000 distinct CDR3 sequences, approximately 94% seen once. Per germline, CDR1 SGHDN and CDR2 FVKESK. Losses at the gene ends were 5 bases for V and 0 bases for J; bases not matched to a gene: 7. There are 17 residues in the CDR3. High-throughput TCR beta sequencing covered peripheral CD8+ and CD4+ T cells. The CD8+ and CD4+ T cells were isolated magnetically using a negative isolation approach, whereas the TEMRA cells were enriched by FACS.

The clonotype originates from a human donor in good health. The chain employs TRBV14 and TRBJ2-3; TRBD2 matches 11 bases. The specimen was CD8+ T cells from PBMCs. CDR3 in amino acids: CASSKGTSGPSTDTQYF. The CDR3, as DNA: TGTGCCAGCAGCAAAGGGACTAGCGGACCTAGCACAGATACGCAGTATTTT.